This TCR beta chain is drawn from a study of OX40 agonist ivuxolimab in advanced cancers. The overall study: The patients received ivuxolimab by intravenous route every 2 weeks at 0.01 to 10 mg/kg. Two cutaneous melanoma patients and one hepatocellular carcinoma patient, three in all, had partial responses.

Blood draws occurred at baseline, cycle 4 day 1, and cycle 7 day 1. The table came from immunoSEQ multiplex PCR; TCRdb's copy has only in-frame clones and leaves some out. The table lists more than 75,000 clones, roughly four fifths of them singletons. CDR1 MNHEY and CDR2 SVGAGI come from the germline V gene. The V gene end was trimmed by 7 bases and the J gene end by 3 bases; junction bases not matched to a gene: 6. This CDR3 contains 14 residues. The chain has TRBV6-5 and TRBJ1-5; TRBD1 matches 7 bases. The sample here was CD4+ or CD8+ T cells sorted from blood, taken in a trial of the OX40 agonist ivuxolimab. The TCR comes from an adult with an advanced solid tumor such as melanoma, head and neck, liver or kidney cancer. The CDR3, as DNA: TGTGCCAGCACCCCCGGACAGGTCAATCAGCCCCAGCATTTT. It specifies CASTPGQVNQPQHF.